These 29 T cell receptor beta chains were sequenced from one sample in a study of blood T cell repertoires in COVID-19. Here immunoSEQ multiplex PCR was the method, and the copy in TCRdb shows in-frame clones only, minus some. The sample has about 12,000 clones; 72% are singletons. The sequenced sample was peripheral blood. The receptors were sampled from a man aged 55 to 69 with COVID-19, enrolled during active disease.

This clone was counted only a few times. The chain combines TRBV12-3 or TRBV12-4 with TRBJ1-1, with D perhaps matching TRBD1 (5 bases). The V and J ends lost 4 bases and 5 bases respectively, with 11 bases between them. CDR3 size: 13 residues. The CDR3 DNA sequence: TGTGCCAGCAGTTATAGTCGGGGGACTGAAGCTTTCTTT. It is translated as CASSYSRGTEAFF.

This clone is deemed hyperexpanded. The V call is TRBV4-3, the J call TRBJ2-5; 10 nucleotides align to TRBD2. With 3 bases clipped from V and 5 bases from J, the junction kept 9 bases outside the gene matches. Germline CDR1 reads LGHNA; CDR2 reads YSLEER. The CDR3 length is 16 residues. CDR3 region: CASSHGASGSSETQYF. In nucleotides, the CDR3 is TGCGCCAGCAGCCATGGCGCTAGCGGGAGTTCCGAGACCCAGTACTTC.

The CDR3 nucleotides read TGTGCCAGTCGGACAGGGGTGGACACTGAAGCTTTCTTT. Translated, it gives CASRTGVDTEAFF. The V gene is TRBV2, the J gene TRBJ1-1; 9 bases agree with TRBD1. This CDR3 is built from 13 residues. V dropped 9 bases and J dropped 3; count of bases not matched to a gene: 5. CDR1 and CDR2 (germline): SNHLY, FYNNEI. The variable domain in full, with the rest retrieved from reference TRBV2 and TRBJ1-1, is EPEVTQTPSHQVTQMGQEVILRCVPISNHLYFYWYRQILGQKVEFLVSFYNNEISEKSEIFDDQFSVERPDGSNFTLKIRSTKLEDSAMYFCASRTGVDTEAFFGQGTRLTVV.

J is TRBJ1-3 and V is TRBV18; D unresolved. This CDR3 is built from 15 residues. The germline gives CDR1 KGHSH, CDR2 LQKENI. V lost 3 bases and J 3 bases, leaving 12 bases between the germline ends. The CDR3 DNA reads TGTGCCAGCTCACCCCGGGGAGACTTTGGAAACACCATATATTTT. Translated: CASSPRGDFGNTIYF.

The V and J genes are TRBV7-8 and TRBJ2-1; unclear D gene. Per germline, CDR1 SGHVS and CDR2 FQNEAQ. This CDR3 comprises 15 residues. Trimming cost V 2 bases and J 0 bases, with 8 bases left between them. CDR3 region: CASSLWASSYNEQFF. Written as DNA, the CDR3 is TGTGCCAGCAGCTTATGGGCGAGCTCCTACAATGAGCAGTTCTTC.

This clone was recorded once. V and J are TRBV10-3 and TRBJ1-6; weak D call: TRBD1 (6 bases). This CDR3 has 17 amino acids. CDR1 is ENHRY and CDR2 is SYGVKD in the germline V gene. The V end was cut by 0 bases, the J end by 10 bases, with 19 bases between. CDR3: CAISESFSGVDGSPLHF. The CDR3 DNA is TGTGCCATCAGTGAGTCGTTTTCAGGGGTTGACGGGTCACCCCTCCACTTT.

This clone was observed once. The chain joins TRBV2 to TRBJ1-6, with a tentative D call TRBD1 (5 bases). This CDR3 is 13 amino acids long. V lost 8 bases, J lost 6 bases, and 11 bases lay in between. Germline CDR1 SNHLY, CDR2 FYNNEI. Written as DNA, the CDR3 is TGTGCCAGCTTCGGGGGGGGTAATTCACCCCTCCACTTT. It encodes CASFGGGNSPLHF.

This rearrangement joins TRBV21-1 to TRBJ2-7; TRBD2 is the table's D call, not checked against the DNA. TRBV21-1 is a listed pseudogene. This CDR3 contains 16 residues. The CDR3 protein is CASSRPTSAPSYEQYV. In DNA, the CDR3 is TGTGCCAGCAGCAGGCCCACTAGCGCGCCCTCCTACGAGCAGTACGTC.

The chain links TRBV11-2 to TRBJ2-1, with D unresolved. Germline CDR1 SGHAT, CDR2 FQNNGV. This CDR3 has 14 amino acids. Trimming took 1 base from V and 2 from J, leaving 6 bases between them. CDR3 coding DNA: TGTGCCAGCAGCTTAGCAAGCGCCTACAATGAGCAGTTCTTC. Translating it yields CASSLASAYNEQFF.

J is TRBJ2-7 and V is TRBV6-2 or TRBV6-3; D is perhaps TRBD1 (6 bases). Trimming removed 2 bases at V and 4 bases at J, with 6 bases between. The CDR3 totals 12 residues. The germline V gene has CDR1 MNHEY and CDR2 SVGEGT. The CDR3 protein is CASSYRGYEQYV. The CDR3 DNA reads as TGTGCCAGCAGTTACAGGGGGTACGAGCAGTACGTC.

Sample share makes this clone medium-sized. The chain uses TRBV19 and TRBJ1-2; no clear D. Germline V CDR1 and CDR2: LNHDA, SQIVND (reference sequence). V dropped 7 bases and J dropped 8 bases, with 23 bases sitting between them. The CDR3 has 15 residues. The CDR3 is CASTPRNSPLRGYTF. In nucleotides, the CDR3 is TGTGCCAGTACCCCGAGGAACTCACCCTTAAGGGGCTACACCTTC.

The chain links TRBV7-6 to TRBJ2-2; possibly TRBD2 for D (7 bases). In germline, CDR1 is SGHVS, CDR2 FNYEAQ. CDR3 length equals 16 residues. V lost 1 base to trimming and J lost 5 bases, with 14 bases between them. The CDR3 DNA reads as TGTGCCAGCAGCTTAGGGGGGGGGCCCCTGACCGGGGAGCTGTTTTTT. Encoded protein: CASSLGGGPLTGELFF.

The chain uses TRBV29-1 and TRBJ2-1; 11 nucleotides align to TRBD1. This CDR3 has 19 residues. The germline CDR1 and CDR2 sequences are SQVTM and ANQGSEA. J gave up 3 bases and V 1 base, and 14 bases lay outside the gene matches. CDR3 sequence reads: CSVEVFSLRTGGLYNEQFF. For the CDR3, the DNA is TGCAGCGTTGAAGTGTTTTCCCTCCGGACAGGGGGCCTCTACAATGAGCAGTTCTTC.

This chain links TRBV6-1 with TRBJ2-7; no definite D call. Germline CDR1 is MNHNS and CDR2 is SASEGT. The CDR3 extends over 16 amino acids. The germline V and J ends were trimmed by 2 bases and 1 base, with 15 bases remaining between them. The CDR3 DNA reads TGTGCCAGCAGTGAACTGTACAGTCTTCTTTCCTACGAGCAGTACTTC. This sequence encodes CASSELYSLLSYEQYF.

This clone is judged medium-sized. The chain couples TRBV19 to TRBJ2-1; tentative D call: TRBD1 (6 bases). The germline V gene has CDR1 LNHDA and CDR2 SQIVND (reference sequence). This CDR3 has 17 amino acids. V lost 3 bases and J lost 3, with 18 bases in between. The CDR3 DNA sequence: TGTGCCAGTAGTATGAGGGGGACCGACGGGCTCTACAATGAGCAGTTCTTC. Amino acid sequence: CASSMRGTDGLYNEQFF.

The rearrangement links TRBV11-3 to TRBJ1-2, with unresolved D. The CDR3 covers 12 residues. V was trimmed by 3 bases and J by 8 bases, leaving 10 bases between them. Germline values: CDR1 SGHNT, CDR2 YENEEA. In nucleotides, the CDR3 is TGTGCCAGCAGCTTGAATGCAGGAGGCTACACCTTC. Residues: CASSLNAGGYTF.

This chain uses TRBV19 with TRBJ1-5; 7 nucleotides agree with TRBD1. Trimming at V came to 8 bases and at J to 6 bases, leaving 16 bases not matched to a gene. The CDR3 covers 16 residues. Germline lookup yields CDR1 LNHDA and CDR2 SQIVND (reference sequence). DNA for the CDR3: TGTGCCAGTCGGTGGGACAGCTTTGTTATCAGTCAGCCCCAGCATTTT. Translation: CASRWDSFVISQPQHF. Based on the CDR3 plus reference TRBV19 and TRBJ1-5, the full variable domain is DGGITQSPKYLFRKEGQNVTLSCEQNLNHDAMYWYRQDPGQGLRLIYYSQIVNDFQKGDIAEGYSVSREKKESFPLTVTSAQKNPTAFYLCASRWDSFVISQPQHFGDGTRLSIL.

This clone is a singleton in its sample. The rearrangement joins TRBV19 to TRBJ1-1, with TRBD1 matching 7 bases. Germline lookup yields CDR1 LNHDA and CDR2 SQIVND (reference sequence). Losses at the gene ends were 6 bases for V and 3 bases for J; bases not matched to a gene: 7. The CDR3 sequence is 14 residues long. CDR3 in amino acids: CASRQGRMDTEAFF. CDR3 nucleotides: TGTGCCAGTAGACAGGGGCGGATGGACACTGAAGCTTTCTTT.

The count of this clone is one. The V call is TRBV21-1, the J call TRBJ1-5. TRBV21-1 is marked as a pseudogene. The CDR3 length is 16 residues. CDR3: CASSSRGRGNNQPQHF. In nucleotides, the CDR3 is TGTGCCAGCAGCTCACGCGGGAGAGGGAACAATCAGCCCCAGCATTTT.

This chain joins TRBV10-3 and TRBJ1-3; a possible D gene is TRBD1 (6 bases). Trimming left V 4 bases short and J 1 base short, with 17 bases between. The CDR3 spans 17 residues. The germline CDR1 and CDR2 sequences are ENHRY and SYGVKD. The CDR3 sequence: CAISATPQGSSGNTIYF. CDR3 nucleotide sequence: TGTGCCATCAGTGCCACTCCCCAGGGGTCATCTGGAAACACCATATATTTT.

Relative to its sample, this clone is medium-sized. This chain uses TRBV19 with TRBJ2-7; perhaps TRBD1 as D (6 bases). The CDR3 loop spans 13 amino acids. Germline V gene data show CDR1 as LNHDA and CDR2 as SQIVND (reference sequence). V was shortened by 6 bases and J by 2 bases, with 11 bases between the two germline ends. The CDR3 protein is CASSRTDTYEQYF. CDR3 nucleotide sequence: TGTGCCAGTAGCCGGACAGACACCTACGAGCAGTACTTC.

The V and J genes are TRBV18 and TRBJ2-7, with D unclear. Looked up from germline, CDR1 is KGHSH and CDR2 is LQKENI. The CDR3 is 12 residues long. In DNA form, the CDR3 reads TGTGCCAGCGCACCCGACACATACGAGCAGTACGTC. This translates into CASAPDTYEQYV.

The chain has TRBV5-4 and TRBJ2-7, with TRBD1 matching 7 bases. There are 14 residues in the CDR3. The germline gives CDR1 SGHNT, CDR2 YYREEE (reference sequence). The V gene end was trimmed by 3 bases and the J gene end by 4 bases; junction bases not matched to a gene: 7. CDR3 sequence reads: CASSYGQVLYEQYF. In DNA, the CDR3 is TGTGCCAGCAGCTACGGACAGGTCCTGTACGAGCAGTACTTC.

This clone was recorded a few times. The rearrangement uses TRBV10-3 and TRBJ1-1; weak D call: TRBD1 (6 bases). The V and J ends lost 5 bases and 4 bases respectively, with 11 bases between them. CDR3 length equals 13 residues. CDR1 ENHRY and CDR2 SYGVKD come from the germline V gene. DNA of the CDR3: TGTGCCATCAGTCCAACAGGGTTCACTGAAGCTTTCTTT. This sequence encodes CAISPTGFTEAFF.

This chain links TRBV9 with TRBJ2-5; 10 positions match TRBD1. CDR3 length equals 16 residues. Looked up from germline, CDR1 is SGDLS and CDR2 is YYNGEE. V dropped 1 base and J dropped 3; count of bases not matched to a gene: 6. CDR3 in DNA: TGTGCCAGCAGCGTATTGAGTGGACAGGGGGAAGAGACCCAGTACTTC. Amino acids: CASSVLSGQGEETQYF.

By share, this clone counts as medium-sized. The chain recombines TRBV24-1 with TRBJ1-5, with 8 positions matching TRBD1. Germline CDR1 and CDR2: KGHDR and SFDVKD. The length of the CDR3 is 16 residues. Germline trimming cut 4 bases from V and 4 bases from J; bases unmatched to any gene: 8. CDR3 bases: TGTGCCACCAGTGAGTGGGACAGGACGGTAAATCAGCCCCAGCATTTT. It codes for CATSEWDRTVNQPQHF.

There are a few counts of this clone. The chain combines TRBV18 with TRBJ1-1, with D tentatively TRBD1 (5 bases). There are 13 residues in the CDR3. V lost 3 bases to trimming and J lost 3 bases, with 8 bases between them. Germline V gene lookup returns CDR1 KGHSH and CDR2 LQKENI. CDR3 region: CASSPSGYTEAFF. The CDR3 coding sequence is TGTGCCAGCTCACCGTCAGGGTACACTGAAGCTTTCTTT.

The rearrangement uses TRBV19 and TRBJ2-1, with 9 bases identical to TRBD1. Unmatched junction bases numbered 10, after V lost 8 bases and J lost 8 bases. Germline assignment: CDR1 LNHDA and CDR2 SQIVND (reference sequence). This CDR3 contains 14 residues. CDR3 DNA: TGTGCCAGTCAACCGGGACAGGGTATCCATGAGCAGTTCTTC. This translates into CASQPGQGIHEQFF.

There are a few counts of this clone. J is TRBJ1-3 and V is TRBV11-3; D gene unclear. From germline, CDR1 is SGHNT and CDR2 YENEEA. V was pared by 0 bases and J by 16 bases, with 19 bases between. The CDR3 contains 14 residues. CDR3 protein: CASSLDAGGYTRYF. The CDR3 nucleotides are TGTGCCAGCAGCTTAGATGCGGGCGGCTACACACGTTATTTT.